Presented here are 3 T cell receptor beta chains from one specimen sequenced in a study of CD4 T cells in relation to SARS-CoV-2 and coronaviruses. Method: immunoSEQ multiplex PCR; TCRdb's copy keeps in-frame clones and lacks some. The profile covers tens of thousands of clones, with more than 60% appearing a single time and roughly 3% taken by the ten largest. These receptors have no known antigen. Input material: memory CD4+ T cells from PBMCs, cultured in vitro. These receptors were collected from an adult with COVID-19.

This clone has just a few counts. This chain uses TRBV19 with TRBJ1-4; D is possibly TRBD1 (5 bases). The CDR3 consists of 15 residues. Between the trimmed V and J ends, which lost 6 bases and 2 bases, there was a span of 13 bases. The germline CDR1 and CDR2 sequences are LNHDA and SQIVND (reference sequence). The CDR3 DNA reads TGTGCCAGTAGGGGAACGGGGGTCACTAATGAAAAACTGTTTTTT. Its protein product is CASRGTGVTNEKLFF.

The chain carries TRBV7-9 and TRBJ2-5; TRBD1 might be the D (5 bases). Trimming cost V 6 bases and J 5 bases, with 16 bases left between them. The CDR3 length is 14 residues. Germline V CDR1 and CDR2: SEHNR, FQNEAQ (reference sequence). CDR3 DNA: TGTGCCAGCAGTCCCATGGGGCCCCGGGAGACCCAGTACTTC. It is translated as CASSPMGPRETQYF.

Here the CDR3 DNA reads TGCGCCAGCAGCCAAGTCCCTGGACAGGGCCTCTCACCCCTCCACTTT. This gives the protein CASSQVPGQGLSPLHF. The V call is TRBV4-1, the J call TRBJ1-6; TRBD1 aligns across 8 bases. Trimming cost V 1 base and J 10 bases; bases outside gene matches: 9. There are 16 residues in the CDR3. Germline V gene lookup returns CDR1 MGHRA and CDR2 YSYEKL.